This T cell receptor (beta chain) was retrieved from a study of T cells in Graves' hyperthyroidism and ophthalmopathy. Study results and caveats: The blood repertoire included most of the expanded thyroid clonotypes above 0.001.

This clonotype showed up many times. Its specificity is not known. V gave up 6 bases and J gave up 5 bases; unmatched junction bases: 8. The CDR3 totals 14 residues. Looked up from germline, CDR1 is MNHNS and CDR2 is SASEGT. A NOSPECS grade of at least 4, a Clinical Activity Score of at least 3 and duration under 3 months were recorded in ophthalmopathy patients. It was roughly 10 ml of fresh peripheral blood that supplied the PBMCs. The CDR3 regions of TCR beta were amplified from RNA transcripts. HTBI primers were used for first-round RT-PCR of the TCR CDR3. TCRdb reprocessed the multiplex PCR reads with MiXCR, giving one entry per CDR3 protein. The sample contains some 570,000 distinct CDR3 sequences, 13% to 15% of which appear only once.

Sequencing was done on a sample of blood. This TCR was sampled from a woman between 18 and 30 years old with Graves' ophthalmopathy. V is TRBV6-1 and J is TRBJ2-7; TRBD1 matches 9 bases. The CDR3 DNA reads TGTGCCAGCAGCTCGGGACAGGGAAAAGACGAGCAGTACTTC. Its protein is CASSSGQGKDEQYF.